This T cell receptor (beta chain) was sequenced for a study of yellow fever vaccine responses in identical twins (dated by TCRdb to 2017 to 2018). For context, the study as a whole: Focusing on identical twins, the study followed the T cell clones that responded to the vaccine, and did so with precision. Broader findings and caveats from the paper: The authors reported that the T cell response to vaccination in identical twins appeared partly convergent and partly personalized.

As for this clonotype: Its antigen is currently not known. No qualities accompany the bases; no much larger clone lies one base away.

The method behind the library was RT-PCR. Sequenced on an Illumina HiSeq 2500. TCRdb reanalyzed the raw reads on its own, using fastp at Q25 for trimming and MiXCR for clone calling, and kept in-frame beta chains. Rows with a matching CDR3 protein are joined into one entry that keeps the most common DNA and genes. In all, the sample holds around 18,000 distinct CDR3 sequences, and roughly 80% of those were seen once. The leading ten clones occupy about 1.8% of the sample. The germline V gene (reference sequence) specifies GTSNPN as CDR1 and SVGIG as CDR2. From the cysteine up to the phenylalanine, the CDR3 has a length of 12 residues. The entry retains the CDR3 DNA only, 36 bases that are in frame from base 1. At the junction V is shortened by 6 bases and J by 3 bases, with 9 bases in between.

The sequence was collected from a woman aged 18-35 years who received the yellow fever vaccine. Donor details come from another sample of the same person, matched by shared clones. The sequence joins TRBV30 to TRBJ1-5, with the D gene not confidently named. Sequenced material: T cells from blood (PBMCs), unsorted or a sorted subset (not recorded which), taken before or after yellow fever vaccination (not recorded which). CDR3 region: CACTADNQPQHF. The nucleotide sequence reads as follows: TGTGCCTGTACGGCGGACAATCAGCCCCAGCATTTT.